These 27 T cell receptor beta chains share one sample of origin, sequenced in a study of blood T cells in healthy people across ages. The use of a sample-barcoded 5' primer and a J-beta primer mix characterized a second PCR of roughly 6 to 11 cycles. TCRdb re-called the 5' RACE reads through MiXCR, storing one row per CDR3 protein. The sample includes 800,000 or so distinct CDR3 sequences, 20% to 30% seen only once; the top ten take more than 3%. These same data were also listed under a study on T cells of mothers and their children.

The sample comprised blood. The receptors shown here come from a boy aged 5-17 years in good health.

The chain carries TRBV7-2 and TRBJ2-7; D gene ambiguous. The DNA matches TRBJ2-1 better at its end, which makes the J call doubtful. This CDR3 has 15 residues. Germline loops: CDR1 SGHTA, CDR2 FQGNSA. The CDR3 nucleotides read TGTGCCAGCAGCTTCTGGGGTAGTGGCAACAATGAGCAGTTCTTC. Translating gives CASSFWGSGNNEQFF.

This rearrangement joins TRBV7-2 to TRBJ2-5; 9 bases align to TRBD2. Unmatched junction bases numbered 10, after V lost 5 bases and J lost 0 bases. This CDR3 comprises 17 residues. Per germline, CDR1 SGHTA and CDR2 FQGNSA. The CDR3 spells CASSMGLAGLHQETQYF. CDR3 nucleotides: TGTGCCAGCAGCATGGGGCTAGCGGGACTCCACCAAGAGACCCAGTACTTC.

This rearrangement joins TRBV5-1 to TRBJ2-2; 13 nucleotides line up with TRBD2. The germline gives CDR1 SGHRS, CDR2 YFSETQ. J was trimmed by 3 bases and V by 3 bases; bases with no gene match: 2. The CDR3 is 16 residues long. The CDR3 reads CASSSGLAGDTGELFF. The CDR3 nucleotides are TGCGCCAGCAGCTCTGGACTAGCGGGAGACACCGGGGAGCTGTTTTTT.

The chain uses TRBV5-1 and TRBJ2-3; D remains ambiguous. Deletions cut 2 bases from V and 4 bases from J, with 8 bases between. CDR3 length equals 13 residues. Germline V gives CDR1 SGHRS, CDR2 YFSETQ. The CDR3 is CASSFSRSDTQYF. The CDR3 nucleotides read TGCGCCAGCAGCTTCTCGCGGTCAGATACGCAGTATTTT. Full variable domain (outside the CDR3, taken from reference TRBV5-1 and TRBJ2-3): KAGVTQTPRYLIKTRGQQVTLSCSPISGHRSVSWYQQTPGQGLQFLFEYFSETQRNKGNFPGRFSGRQFSNSRSEMNVSTLELGDSALYLCASSFSRSDTQYFGPGTRLTVL.

This clonotype was recorded many times. This chain joins TRBV20-1 and TRBJ2-5; the D gene is possibly TRBD2 (5 bases). Germline CDR1 is DFQATT and CDR2 is SNEGSKA (reference sequence). The germline V and J ends were trimmed by 6 bases and 1 base, with 9 bases remaining between them. The CDR3 length is 12 residues. The DNA for the CDR3 is TGCAGTGCCGAACGGGGCCAAGAGACCCAGTACTTC. This gives the protein CSAERGQETQYF.

The chain recombines TRBV3-1 with TRBJ2-3; D uncertain. Trimming removed 3 bases from V and 2 bases from J, with 3 bases in between. Per the germline V gene, CDR1 is LGHDT and CDR2 is YNNKEL (reference sequence). The CDR3 contains 12 residues. The CDR3 region is CASSHTTDTQYF. Here the CDR3 DNA reads TGTGCCAGCAGCCACACCACAGATACGCAGTATTTT.

In its sample, this clonotype was seen a few times. This chain uses TRBV7-8 with TRBJ1-5; the match to TRBD1 covers 10 bases. Trimming took 5 bases from V and 6 from J; bases not matched to a gene: 10. CDR3 size: 16 residues. Germline-derived CDR1 and CDR2 are SGHVS and FQNEAQ. CDR3: CASSQRDRGGGQPQHF. In DNA form, the CDR3 reads TGTGCCAGCAGCCAAAGGGACAGGGGTGGAGGTCAGCCCCAGCATTTT.

This clonotype appeared a few times. V usage is TRBV21-1 and J usage is TRBJ2-5; the D segment call TRBD2 is taken from the table without a DNA check. TRBV21-1 is described as a pseudogene. CDR3 length: 17 amino acids. CDR3 DNA sequence: TGTGCCAGCAGCAAGAGGAGCGGGAGGGCCCGGGGGGAGACCCAGTACTTC. This codes for CASSKRSGRARGETQYF.

CDR3 region: CSARFSGGALNEQFF. CDR3 nucleotide sequence: TGCAGTGCTAGATTTAGCGGGGGGGCCCTTAATGAGCAGTTCTTC. The genes are TRBV20-1 and TRBJ2-1; the match to TRBD2 covers 11 bases. The CDR3 sequence is 15 residues long. Germline values: CDR1 DFQATT, CDR2 SNEGSKA (reference sequence). V lost 2 bases to trimming and J lost 7 bases; unmatched junction nucleotides: 7.

The rearrangement joins TRBV27 to TRBJ2-5, with TRBD1 matching over 8 bases. The DNA end favors TRBJ2-7, so the J call may be wrong. Germline V CDR1 and CDR2: MNHEY, SMNVEV (reference sequence). This CDR3 contains 15 residues. The CDR3 region is CASSSLDRVSYEQYF. CDR3 nucleotides: TGTGCCAGCAGTTCCCTGGACAGGGTCTCCTACGAGCAGTACTTC.

This chain uses TRBV19 with TRBJ2-5; 9 nucleotides match TRBD1. The DNA end favors TRBJ2-7, so the J call may be wrong. The CDR3 spans 15 residues. Per germline, CDR1 LNHDA and CDR2 SQIVND (reference sequence). CDR3 sequence reads: CASSIGGTGTYEQYF. CDR3 nucleotide sequence: TGTGCCAGTAGTATTGGCGGGACAGGGACCTACGAGCAGTACTTC.

This clonotype has at least ten counts. This sequence joins TRBV27 and TRBJ2-7; tentative D call: TRBD1 (6 bases). Germline CDR1 MNHEY, CDR2 SMNVEV (reference sequence). V dropped 3 bases and J dropped 3 bases, with 12 bases sitting between them. The CDR3 length is 14 residues. CDR3 in amino acids: CASSFSQGSYEQYF. The CDR3 DNA is TGTGCCAGCAGTTTCTCCCAGGGGAGCTACGAGCAGTACTTC.

The sample holds a few counts of this clonotype. This sequence joins TRBV10-3 and TRBJ1-4; 8 bases line up with TRBD1. V shed 4 bases, J shed 5 bases, and the junction held 12 bases outside the gene matches. Per the germline V gene, CDR1 is ENHRY and CDR2 is SYGVKD. There are 17 residues in the CDR3. The CDR3 DNA sequence: TGTGCCATCAGTGCCGGAACAGGGGGACTACGGAATGAAAAACTGTTTTTT. Its translation: CAISAGTGGLRNEKLFF.

The V call is TRBV5-6, the J call TRBJ1-1, with TRBD1 matching 9 bases. CDR1 SGHDT and CDR2 YYEEEE come from the germline V gene. V trimming: 0 bases; J trimming: 4 bases; junction bases outside the gene matches: 16. CDR3 length equals 19 residues. The CDR3 nucleotides read TGTGCCAGCAGCTTGGATAGGGGACAGGGAAAGGGTTGGTCCACTGAAGCTTTCTTT. Residues: CASSLDRGQGKGWSTEAFF.

The V gene is TRBV20-1, the J gene TRBJ2-1; the match to TRBD2 covers 7 bases. J gave up 0 bases and V 3 bases, and 11 bases lay outside the gene matches. Germline V lookup: CDR1 DFQATT, CDR2 SNEGSKA (reference sequence). There are 17 residues in the CDR3. The CDR3 loop reads CSASGELGGGSYNEQFF. CDR3 coding DNA: TGCAGTGCTAGTGGGGAATTGGGCGGGGGCTCCTACAATGAGCAGTTCTTC.

The chain employs TRBV25-1 and TRBJ1-1; weak D call: TRBD1 (5 bases). Trimming shortened V by 2 bases and J by 7 bases, and 14 bases separated the two germline ends. The CDR3 runs 14 residues. CDR1 and CDR2 from the germline V gene are MGHDK and SYGVNS. The CDR3 DNA reads TGTGCCAGCAGTGAAGGGGGGGAATGGAGTGAAGCTTTCTTT. Translated: CASSEGGEWSEAFF.

The chain carries TRBV20-1 and TRBJ2-5; 10 positions match TRBD2. CDR3 length: 14 amino acids. J gave up 4 bases and V 3 bases, and 5 bases lay outside the gene matches. Germline V lookup: CDR1 DFQATT, CDR2 SNEGSKA (reference sequence). CDR3 DNA sequence: TGCAGTGCTAGGAGTCTAGCGGGGGCAGAGACCCAGTACTTC. This gives the protein CSARSLAGAETQYF.

This clonotype appeared a few times. This rearrangement joins TRBV7-6 to TRBJ1-4; a weak D match, TRBD1 (6 bases). This CDR3 has 14 amino acids. V was clipped by 5 bases and J by 3 bases, with 10 bases between them. Germline-derived CDR1 and CDR2 are SGHVS and FNYEAQ. The CDR3 DNA sequence: TGTGCCAGCAGCAACAGGGTGCCTAATGAAAAACTGTTTTTT. It translates to CASSNRVPNEKLFF.

This clonotype came up a few times. The chain combines TRBV7-2 with TRBJ2-1, with D tentatively TRBD2 (6 bases). CDR3 length: 18 residues. CDR1 and CDR2 (germline): SGHTA, FQGNSA. V lost 2 bases, J lost 7 bases, and 24 bases lay in between. For the CDR3, the DNA is TGTGCCAGCAGCTTACACAATGCGGCGGGGAGGATGGCAAATGAGCAGTTCTTC. It translates to CASSLHNAAGRMANEQFF.

V gene TRBV6-5 combines with J gene TRBJ1-1; D is possibly TRBD1 (5 bases). The CDR3 spans 12 residues. CDR1 MNHEY and CDR2 SVGAGI come from the germline V gene. V gave up 6 bases and J gave up 12 bases, with 17 bases separating them. CDR3 in amino acids: CASSQETGQTFF. In DNA form, the CDR3 reads TGTGCCAGCAGCCAAGAGACGGGGCAAACTTTCTTT.

This chain links TRBV20-1 with TRBJ2-5; D call uncertain. V was trimmed by 6 bases and J by 3 bases, leaving 5 bases between them. Germline V gene sequence: CDR1 DFQATT, CDR2 SNEGSKA (reference sequence). The CDR3 is 10 amino acids. The CDR3 sequence is CSANEETQYF. The CDR3, as DNA: TGCAGTGCAAATGAAGAGACCCAGTACTTC.

The CDR3, as DNA: TGCGCCAGCAGCTTGGATGGCACCGGAGGGGAGCTGTTTTTT. This encodes CASSLDGTGGELFF. The rearrangement links TRBV5-1 to TRBJ2-2; D unclear. Germline CDR1 is SGHRS and CDR2 is YFSETQ. Between the trimmed V and J ends, which lost 0 bases and 8 bases, there was a span of 11 bases. CDR3 size: 14 residues.

The chain uses TRBV7-2 and TRBJ2-5; the D is unclear. Germline V gene data show CDR1 as SGHTA and CDR2 as FQGNSA. CDR3 length: 13 amino acids. V was pared by 5 bases and J by 4 bases, with 11 bases between. CDR3 DNA: TGTGCCAGCAGCCGTTTATTGGCAGAGACCCAGTACTTC. Protein sequence: CASSRLLAETQYF.

The chain combines TRBV3-1 with TRBJ1-4, with 7 positions matching TRBD1. Germline V gene lookup returns CDR1 LGHDT and CDR2 YNNKEL (reference sequence). This CDR3 contains 14 residues. V shed 4 bases and J 7 bases; nucleotides not matched to a gene: 6. The CDR3 nucleotides are TGTGCCAGCAGCCCGCCAGGGGGTGGTGAAAAACTGTTTTTT. Amino acids: CASSPPGGGEKLFF. Full variable domain (remainder filled in from reference TRBV3-1 and TRBJ1-4): DTAVSQTPKYLVTQMGNDKSIKCEQNLGHDTMYWYKQDSKKFLKIMFSYNNKELIINETVPNRFSPKSPDKAHLNLHINSLELGDSAVYFCASSPPGGGEKLFFGSGTQLSVL.

In this sample, this clonotype turned up a few times. The chain employs TRBV30 and TRBJ1-4; the D is unclear. The CDR3 extends over 12 amino acids. Germline V gives CDR1 GTSNPN, CDR2 SVGIG (reference sequence). The V end lost 5 bases, the J end lost 10 bases, and 14 bases lay between the germline ends. CDR3 loop: CAWGVGLGKLFF. The CDR3 DNA follows: TGTGCCTGGGGGGTTGGCTTAGGAAAACTGTTTTTT.

The chain is built from TRBV29-1 and TRBJ2-4, with no clear D. Trimming took off 4 bases at V and 0 bases at J, with 10 bases between the two ends. The CDR3 covers 14 residues. Germline V gene sequence: CDR1 SQVTM, CDR2 ANQGSEA. The DNA for the CDR3 is TGCAGCGTTGCGAGCACAATAGCCAAAAACATTCAGTACTTC. Translating it yields CSVASTIAKNIQYF.

The chain is built from TRBV3-1 and TRBJ2-3, with D tentatively TRBD1 or TRBD2 (6 bases each). V lost 4 bases and J lost 2, with 13 bases in between. CDR1 and CDR2 from the germline V gene are LGHDT and YNNKEL (reference sequence). The CDR3 covers 15 residues. CDR3 nucleotides: TGTGCCAGCAGCCGGGGGGCACTATCCACAGATACGCAGTATTTT. This translates into CASSRGALSTDTQYF.